This entry features one T cell receptor beta chain sequence. This sample is part of a study of blood T cell repertoires in COVID-19. The CDR3 loop spans 14 amino acids. The V gene's germline CDR1 is SQVTM and CDR2 ANQGSEA. The germline V and J ends were trimmed by 5 bases and 0 bases, with 12 bases remaining between them. TCRdb's table, derived via immunoSEQ multiplex PCR, lists solely in-frame clones and lacks some. The sample comprises around 290,000 clones, roughly nine tenths of which are singletons, and around 2.2% rests with the top ten. The chain recombines TRBV29-1 with TRBJ2-3; D perhaps matches TRBD1 (6 bases). The receptor's source is a young woman with COVID-19, enrolled during active disease. Input material: peripheral blood. CDR3 in amino acids: CSVLRTDSTDTQYF. The CDR3 DNA follows: TGCAGCGTTTTAAGGACAGATAGCACAGATACGCAGTATTTT.